Included here is one T cell receptor beta chain sequence, with context. The target antigen is unknown. This sample was taken from a study of monozygotic twins with inflammatory bowel disease. General study points: IBD patients carried less diverse TCRbeta repertoires (inverse Simpson) than healthy co-twins.

TCRdb processed the 5' RACE reads again and assigns one entry to each CDR3 protein, with no DNA. The sample totals under 350,000 distinct CDR3 sequences. The source is a human donor with ulcerative colitis or Crohn's disease, or a healthy co-twin of an affected twin (not recorded which). The material sequenced was blood.

CDR3 loop: CASSLGQISNQPQHF. The J gene is TRBJ1-5, the V gene TRBV28; there is no DNA to check the TCRdb D call of TRBD1. The CDR3 spans 15 residues. Per germline, CDR1 MDHEN and CDR2 SYDVKM.